These T cell receptor beta chains were read from a single sample in a study of T cell responses to AZD1222 COVID-19 vaccine. Profiling relied on immunoSEQ multiplex PCR, and the TCRdb table lists in-frame clones only, not all of them. This sample has under 300,000 clones, with approximately 93% found just once. Sequencing used peripheral blood, obtained on day 0 of AZD1222 vaccination. The receptors derive from an adult in good health. Each CDR3 is given with its conserved first and last residue. Each record gives: V gene, clone size, D gene, J gene, CDR3 DNA, CDR3 protein. A D gene is named only where the DNA matches it firmly. Clone size is shown for a subset of rows, as once, few, many or a class of expanded clone.

TRBV7-9	NA	NA	TRBJ2-1	TGTGCCAGCAGCCCACCAAAGGGGTGGGTCGATGAGCAGTTCTTC	CASSPPKGWVDEQFF
TRBV4-1	NA	NA	TRBJ2-3	TGCGCCAGCAGCCAAGATCCCTACCGTACAGATACGCAGTATTTT	CASSQDPYRTDTQYF
TRBV7-2	NA	NA	TRBJ1-2	TGTGCCAGCAGCTTCCCATCGGACTATGGCTACACCTTC	CASSFPSDYGYTF
TRBV5-6	few	NA	TRBJ1-6	TGTGCCAGCAGCTTGGACGGCCCGAGCTCCTATAATTCACCCCTCCACTTT	CASSLDGPSSYNSPLHF
TRBV18	NA	NA	TRBJ1-4	TGTGCCAGCTCAGGGACAACTAATGAAAAACTGTTTTTT	CASSGTTNEKLFF
TRBV5-4	NA	TRBD2	TRBJ2-7	TGTGCCAGCAGCTTGTTTAGTATACTAGCGGGAACCTACGAGCAGTACTTC	CASSLFSILAGTYEQYF
TRBV29-1	NA	TRBD2	TRBJ2-1	TGCAGCGCCCGCGGGGGACCCAGGGAGCAGTTCTTC	CSARGGPREQFF
TRBV7-9	NA	NA	TRBJ1-5	TGTGCCAGCAGCTTTGGGCGGAGCAATCAGCCCCAGCATTTT	CASSFGRSNQPQHF
TRBV5-4	NA	NA	TRBJ2-5	TGTGCCAGCAGCCAAACGACAGATCGGGAGACCCAGTACTTC	CASSQTTDRETQYF
TRBV4-1	NA	TRBD2	TRBJ2-1	TGCGCCAGCAGCCAAGTGGGGCGCAGGCGGGAGACCGATGAGCAGTTCTTC	CASSQVGRRRETDEQFF
TRBV7-9	NA	NA	TRBJ2-3	TGTGCCAGCAGCCGGGACTTGAGCACAGATACGCAGTATTTT	CASSRDLSTDTQYF
TRBV12-3/TRBV12-4	NA	NA	TRBJ2-7	TGTGCCAGCAGCCTCGAGAACTACGAGCAGTACTTC	CASSLENYEQYF
TRBV9	NA	TRBD1	TRBJ2-3	TGTGCCAGCAATCGGGACAGGGGAACAGATACGCAGTATTTT	CASNRDRGTDTQYF
TRBV2	NA	NA	TRBJ2-7	TGTGCCAGCAGTAGCTACGAGCAGTACTTC	CASSSYEQYF
TRBV6-5	NA	NA	TRBJ2-2	TGTGCCAGCACCAAAGGGACAACCGGGGAGCTGTTTTTT	CASTKGTTGELFF
TRBV6-6	NA	TRBD2	TRBJ2-7	TGTGCCAGCAGCCACTCCGGGACTAGCTCCTACGAGCAGTACTTC	CASSHSGTSSYEQYF
TRBV28	NA	TRBD1	TRBJ1-2	TGTGCCAGCAGTTCCGGGGACAGGGTAGCTGGCTACACCTTC	CASSSGDRVAGYTF
TRBV5-1	NA	NA	TRBJ1-1	TGCGCCAGCAGCTTGACTAGGTTGGGTAAAGAAGCTTTCTTT	CASSLTRLGKEAFF
TRBV7-8	NA	NA	TRBJ1-1	TGTGCCAGCAGCTTTCTGGACGGAAATACTGAAGCTTTCTTT	CASSFLDGNTEAFF
TRBV7-6	once	NA	TRBJ2-3	TGTGCCAGCAGCTTTAGGGATACGCAGTATTTT	CASSFRDTQYF
TRBV3-1/TRBV3-2	NA	TRBD1	TRBJ1-1	TGTGCCAGCAGCCAAGATGGGGGACAGTGGTTTTCGGGCACTGAAGCTTTCTTT	CASSQDGGQWFSGTEAFF
TRBV7-2	NA	NA	TRBJ2-1	TGTGCCAGCATGCCCCATGCCCTGGGGGAGCAGTTCTTC	CASMPHALGEQFF
TRBV7-9	NA	TRBD1	TRBJ1-1	TGTGCCAGCAGCTACCAACGACAGGGGCCAGAAGCTTTCTTT	CASSYQRQGPEAFF
TRBV2	NA	TRBD1	TRBJ2-7	TGTGCCAGCAGTGGCGACAGGGTATCCGAGCAGTACTTC	CASSGDRVSEQYF
TRBV9	once	NA	TRBJ2-4	TGTGCCAGCAGCGTAGCCGGGGTGACCAAAAACATTCAGTACTTC	CASSVAGVTKNIQYF
TRBV3-1/TRBV3-2	NA	TRBD2	TRBJ2-7	TGTGCCAGCAGCCAAGGTGGGGTAGCGGGGGTGTACTTC	CASSQGGVAGVYF
TRBV28	NA	TRBD2	TRBJ2-7	TGTGCCAGCAAGCCGGGGGGATACTACGAGCAGTACTTC	CASKPGGYYEQYF
TRBV28	NA	NA	TRBJ2-1	TGTGCCAGCAGCCCCCTAGGGGACAATGAGCAGTTCTTC	CASSPLGDNEQFF
TRBV25-1	NA	NA	TRBJ1-2	TGTGCCAGCAGTGAATTGGCCGGGAGCTATGGCTACACCTTC	CASSELAGSYGYTF
TRBV15	NA	NA	TRBJ2-1	TGTGCCACCAGCAGTTTCAGCGACGGGTACAATGAGCAGTTCTTC	CATSSFSDGYNEQFF
TRBV6-5	NA	NA	TRBJ1-2	TGTGCCAGCAGCCCAACCCGCTATGGCTACACCTTC	CASSPTRYGYTF
TRBV5-4	NA	NA	TRBJ2-5	TGTGCCAGCAGCGTCTGGGGGGTGGAGACCCAGTACTTC	CASSVWGVETQYF
TRBV3-1/TRBV3-2	once	NA	TRBJ1-1	TGTGCCAGCAGCCAGGCAGGACGGCGGGAGGCTTTCTTT	CASSQAGRREAFF
TRBV5-4	NA	TRBD2	TRBJ2-7	TGTGCCAGCAGCCGCGGCGGACTAGCGGGAGGGGGTCAGTCCTACGAGCAGTACTTC	CASSRGGLAGGGQSYEQYF
TRBV9	NA	NA	TRBJ2-1	TGTGCCAGCAGTGAAAATGGGGATGAGCAGTTCTTC	CASSENGDEQFF
TRBV28	NA	TRBD1	TRBJ2-7	TGTGCCACCCGGACAGGGGGGTCCTACGAGCAGTACTTC	CATRTGGSYEQYF
TRBV28	NA	NA	TRBJ1-1	TGTGCCAGCACGGCGAACACTGAAGCTTTCTTT	CASTANTEAFF
TRBV11-2	NA	NA	TRBJ1-2	TGTGCCAGCAGCTTAGAGAGGGCGGGCTACACCTTC	CASSLERAGYTF
TRBV2	NA	NA	TRBJ2-2	TGTGCCAGCAGTGGAGACGGGGAGCTGTTTTTT	CASSGDGELFF
TRBV28	NA	NA	TRBJ1-5	TGTGCCAGCGGCGGACAGTTTAGCAATCAGCCCCAGCATTTT	CASGGQFSNQPQHF
TRBV10-2	NA	TRBD1	TRBJ2-7	TGCGCCAGCGGAGACAGGGGCACCTACGAGCAGTACTTC	CASGDRGTYEQYF
TRBV6-1	NA	NA	TRBJ2-7	TGTGCCAGCAGTGAAAGGGGAACCCCCTACGAGCAGTACTTC	CASSERGTPYEQYF
TRBV14	NA	NA	TRBJ2-1	TGTGCCAGCAGTCAAGGGGGAGTAGCGGAGCAGTTCTTC	CASSQGGVAEQFF
TRBV9	NA	NA	TRBJ1-2	TGTGCCAGCAGCCATGGACAAAGACACTATGGCTACACCTTC	CASSHGQRHYGYTF
TRBV6-5	NA	NA	TRBJ2-3	TGTGCCAGCAGCCCGATCATGAACACAGATACGCAGTATTTT	CASSPIMNTDTQYF
TRBV7-6	NA	TRBD2	TRBJ2-1	TGTGCCAGCACCGCGGGACTAGCTAGGGTACAAGAGCAGTTCTTC	CASTAGLARVQEQFF
TRBV10-1	NA	TRBD1	TRBJ1-5	TGCGCCAGCAGTGTTAGGGGACAGCTCAATCAGCCCCAGCATTTT	CASSVRGQLNQPQHF
TRBV20-1	once	NA	TRBJ2-7	TGCAGTGCCCCCTTAGACTACAGGAAGTACTTC	CSAPLDYRKYF
TRBV12-3/TRBV12-4	NA	NA	TRBJ2-3	TGTGCCAGCCTAGGTGGAGATACGCAGTATTTT	CASLGGDTQYF
TRBV5-1	once	NA	TRBJ2-4	TGCGCCAGCAGCTTGGGTGGGGCCAAAAACATTCAGTACTTC	CASSLGGAKNIQYF
TRBV29-1	NA	TRBD1	TRBJ1-2	TGCAGCGTTGATCTGCTGGGACAGGGAGGCTATGGCTACACCTTC	CSVDLLGQGGYGYTF
TRBV25-1	NA	NA	TRBJ2-7	TGTGCCAGCAGTGCAGCAGGAGGAACCCACGAGCAGTACTTC	CASSAAGGTHEQYF
TRBV5-1	NA	NA	TRBJ2-6	TGCGCCAGCAGCATGGGACTGCACTCTGGGGCCAACGTCCTGACTTTC	CASSMGLHSGANVLTF
TRBV19	NA	NA	TRBJ2-2	TGTGCCAGTAATCACAGGTCCACCGGGGAGCTGTTTTTT	CASNHRSTGELFF
TRBV2	NA	NA	TRBJ2-2	TGTGCCAGCAGTGTCAAGGTGAACACCGGGGAGCTGTTTTTT	CASSVKVNTGELFF
TRBV28	NA	NA	TRBJ2-7	TGTGCCAGCAGTCCCCTGACCTACGAGCAGTACTTC	CASSPLTYEQYF
TRBV7-2	NA	TRBD1	TRBJ1-6	TGTGCCAGCAGCTTTGATTTCAGGGGGTTGACCCTCCACTTT	CASSFDFRGLTLHF
TRBV28	NA	NA	TRBJ1-5	TGTGCCAGCAGCCCATCGGATGGCAATCAGCCCCAGCATTTT	CASSPSDGNQPQHF
TRBV19	few	NA	TRBJ1-2	TGTGCCAGTAGAAGCCTGGTTACCGCGGGTTCCACTTATGGCTACACCTTC	CASRSLVTAGSTYGYTF
TRBV7-8	NA	NA	TRBJ2-7	TGTGCCAGCAGCTCAGGAATGGGGTACGAGCAGTACTTC	CASSSGMGYEQYF